Described below is a single TCR beta chain sequence and its context. No antigen is known for it. This CDR3 comprises 16 residues. V was pared by 3 bases and J by 2 bases, with 6 bases of the junction left unmatched. Germline-derived CDR1 and CDR2 are MGHRA and YSYEKL. The entry originates in a study of a mutant IDH1 vaccine in newly diagnosed glioma. The wider study: It was radiotherapy, temozolomide, or both that patients received previously, with most receiving both.

Measured with immunoSEQ multiplex PCR; TCRdb has only the in-frame clones, and not every one. The sample contains tens of thousands of clones, approximately 84% of which appear only once. The time point was: week 23, last vaccination. A 20-mer mutant IDH1 peptide at 300 ug was injected subcutaneously with topical imiquimod. The donors' diagnosis was new WHO grade 3 or 4 astrocytoma that was IDH1-mutant and ATRX-lost. Overall study findings and caveats: Vaccination induced immune responses in around 94% of patients.

The V gene is TRBV4-1, the J gene TRBJ2-5, with 10 bases fitting TRBD1. Sample: PBMCs, taken from a glioma patient whose treatment included an IDH1 peptide vaccine. The origin of this receptor is a man between 18 and 29 years old with glioma. Here the CDR3 DNA reads TGCGCCAGCAGCCAGCTCCCGGGACAGGGGCAAGAGACCCAGTACTTC. Residues: CASSQLPGQGQETQYF.